This record looks at one T cell receptor (beta chain) sequence and its context. Antigen unknown. Profiled with immunoSEQ multiplex PCR; TCRdb holds only in-frame clones, not every one. The sample consists of tens of thousands of clones, about 87% of them appearing once. The sample is drawn from a study of T cells in localized non-small cell lung cancer. The study's findings and limits: Peak T cell clonality was found in uninvolved adjacent lung, exceeding tumor. For the top 100 tumor clones, a median about 56 also appeared in adjacent lung. Investigators sequenced only a single tumor region, leaving heterogeneity possible. A higher density of T cells in blood coincided with extended overall survival.

CDR1 and CDR2 from the germline V gene are LGHNA and YSLEER. Trimming shortened V by 0 bases and J by 4 bases, and 12 bases separated the two germline ends. The CDR3 is 15 residues long. The origin of this receptor is a man aged 40 to 70 with stage I squamous cell lung carcinoma. V and J are TRBV4-3 and TRBJ1-2; the D gene is possibly TRBD1 (6 bases). The sequencing here drew on peripheral blood, taken before any cancer treatment. The CDR3 loop reads CASSQDDKGGYGYTF. CDR3 bases: TGCGCCAGCAGCCAAGATGACAAGGGGGGCTATGGCTACACCTTC.